This T cell receptor (beta chain) was profiled in a study of beta chain features in type 1 diabetes. Findings and limits, study-wide: The study found moderately but significantly shorter TCRB CDR3s in all four CD4+ subsets of Type 1 diabetes patients. Because the template was cDNA, high-expressing cells might be over-represented. Insertion counts at VDJ junctions were lower in type 1 diabetes patients, who also showed more deletions there.

About 110 mL of blood, on average, came from one heparinised draw per donor. What was sequenced were expressed TCRB transcripts, since all of the isolated RNA had been reverse transcribed. Libraries were prepared by immunoSEQ multiplex PCR; TCRdb keeps only in-frame clonotypes and omits some of them. The repertoire has 350,000 to 450,000 clones, over 10% of them found once; the top ten carry about 0.01%. In its sample, this clone was seen a few times. The target antigen is unknown. Input material: naive CD4+ T cells from blood. This receptor was identified in a woman between 18 and 29 years old with type 1 diabetes.

The CDR3 is CASSLVGYNSPLHF. In DNA form, the CDR3 reads TGTGCCAGCAGTTTAGTCGGGTACAATTCACCCCTCCACTTT. This sequence joins TRBV27 and TRBJ1-6; the D is unclear. CDR1 and CDR2 from the germline V gene are MNHEY and SMNVEV (reference sequence). The CDR3 has 14 residues. Trimming cost V 2 bases and J 7 bases, with 9 bases left between them.